Each of the 20 T cell receptor beta chains below was sequenced from the same sample in a study of blood T cell repertoires in COVID-19. Some clones are missing from TCRdb's copy, which holds only in-frame ones; the method was immunoSEQ multiplex PCR. The sample consists of about 370,000 clones, roughly 90% of them appearing once. Sequenced: peripheral blood. The receptors come from a man aged 18 to 30 with active or convalescent COVID-19.

This clone turned up a few times. The V call is TRBV7-9, the J call TRBJ1-6, with D tentatively TRBD1 (5 bases). Germline lookup yields CDR1 SEHNR and CDR2 FQNEAQ (reference sequence). The CDR3 totals 16 residues. Trimming shortened V by 0 bases and J by 5 bases, and 11 bases separated the two germline ends. In nucleotides, the CDR3 is TGTGCCAGCAGCTTAGCCGCGGGGGTTAATAATTCACCCCTCCACTTT. Protein: CASSLAAGVNNSPLHF.

DNA of the CDR3: TGTGCCAGCAGTCCAGATTACAATCAGCCCCAGCATTTT. Protein: CASSPDYNQPQHF. The chain couples TRBV2 to TRBJ1-5; D remains ambiguous. The CDR3 runs to 13 residues. Looked up from germline, CDR1 is SNHLY and CDR2 is FYNNEI. V was clipped by 5 bases and J by 3 bases, with 8 bases between them.

This chain joins TRBV5-1 and TRBJ1-2; D possibly corresponds to TRBD1 (5 bases). The CDR3 loop spans 15 amino acids. Germline values: CDR1 SGHRS, CDR2 YFSETQ. V was cut by 0 bases and J by 6 bases, with 15 bases left in between. CDR3 sequence: CASSLGDSGPHGYTF. The CDR3 DNA reads as TGCGCCAGCAGCTTGGGGGACTCCGGACCCCATGGCTACACCTTC.

CDR3 in amino acids: CASSSLAGGPEDTQYF. CDR3 DNA sequence: TGTGCCAGCAGCTCATTAGCGGGAGGGCCCGAAGATACGCAGTATTTT. This chain joins TRBV7-2 and TRBJ2-3, with 11 bases aligning to TRBD2. This CDR3 spans 16 amino acids. Per the germline V gene, CDR1 is SGHTA and CDR2 is FQGNSA. Trimming removed 4 bases from V and 5 bases from J; junction bases left unmatched: 8.

The DNA for the CDR3 is TGTGCCAGCAGCTACGACAGAGCGAACACCGGGGAGCTGTTTTTT. Protein product: CASSYDRANTGELFF. The rearrangement uses TRBV13 and TRBJ2-2; D is perhaps TRBD1 (5 bases). The CDR3 contains 15 residues. V was shortened by 4 bases and J by 0 bases, with 9 bases between the two germline ends. The V gene's germline CDR1 is PRHDT and CDR2 FYEKMQ (reference sequence).

V gene TRBV5-1 combines with J gene TRBJ2-2; TRBD2 matches at 11 bases. There are 14 residues in the CDR3. Unmatched junction bases numbered 0, after V lost 1 base and J lost 7 bases. Germline assignment: CDR1 SGHRS and CDR2 YFSETQ. The CDR3 bases are TGCGCCAGCAGCTTGACTAGCGGGAGCGGGGAGCTGTTTTTT. Translating it yields CASSLTSGSGELFF.

V usage is TRBV2 and J usage is TRBJ1-5; D ambiguous. The CDR3 has 15 residues. Trimming left V 4 bases short and J 6 bases short, with 16 bases between. Germline V gene sequence: CDR1 SNHLY, CDR2 FYNNEI. CDR3 DNA sequence: TGTGCCAGCAGTGTTGCAGTAGTGGGAGTTCAGCCCCAGCATTTT. Translated, it gives CASSVAVVGVQPQHF.

The V and J genes are TRBV11-2 and TRBJ2-7; D not resolved. V shed 6 bases and J shed 3 bases, with 15 bases lying between them. Germline assignment: CDR1 SGHAT and CDR2 FQNNGV. The CDR3 has 14 residues. The chain's CDR3 is CASSSPTEHYEQYF. In DNA form, the CDR3 reads TGTGCCAGCAGTTCACCAACAGAACACTACGAGCAGTACTTC.

The V gene is TRBV7-2, the J gene TRBJ1-3; possibly TRBD1 for D (5 bases). The CDR3 runs 16 residues. V lost 5 bases, J lost 1 base, and 15 bases lay in between. CDR1 SGHTA and CDR2 FQGNSA come from the germline V gene. In DNA, the CDR3 is TGTGCCAGCAGCGATGGCAGGGTAGCTTCTGGAAACACCATATATTTT. Its protein is CASSDGRVASGNTIYF.

The rearrangement uses TRBV2 and TRBJ2-2; TRBD1 might be the D (6 bases). V was clipped by 6 bases and J by 0 bases, with 14 bases between them. Germline-derived CDR1 and CDR2 are SNHLY and FYNNEI. This CDR3 comprises 16 residues. In nucleotides, the CDR3 is TGTGCCAGCAGGTCCACGGGACAACCGAACACCGGGGAGCTGTTTTTT. Its translation is CASRSTGQPNTGELFF.

The chain combines TRBV28 with TRBJ1-4, with 11 positions matching TRBD1. The CDR3 length is 17 residues. Trimming cost V 3 bases and J 4 bases; bases outside gene matches: 7. Germline CDR1 MDHEN, CDR2 SYDVKM. The CDR3 here is CASSFVGQGAINEKLFF. The CDR3 DNA reads TGTGCCAGCAGTTTTGTCGGACAGGGGGCCATTAATGAAAAACTGTTTTTT.

This clone showed up just once. The chain recombines TRBV11-2 with TRBJ1-3; 7 bases align to TRBD1. Germline assignment: CDR1 SGHAT and CDR2 FQNNGV. The CDR3 contains 16 residues. With 1 base clipped from V and 1 base from J, the junction kept 4 bases outside the gene matches. CDR3 bases: TGTGCCAGCAGCTTAGGGTGGGGACAGTCTGGAAACACCATATATTTT. Its translation is CASSLGWGQSGNTIYF.

This clone was observed a handful of times. The genes are TRBV3-1 (or the pseudogene TRBV3-2) and TRBJ2-7; perhaps TRBD2 as D (5 bases). Germline lookup yields CDR1 LGHDT and CDR2 YNNKEL (reference sequence). This CDR3 contains 12 residues. The ends were cut back, 5 bases at V and 6 bases at J, with 11 bases in the middle. CDR3 loop: CASSALEVEQYF. As DNA, the CDR3 is TGTGCCAGCAGCGCCTTGGAGGTCGAGCAGTACTTC.

The chain uses TRBV28 and TRBJ1-5; D not certain. Germline loops: CDR1 MDHEN, CDR2 SYDVKM. Between the trimmed V and J ends, which lost 3 bases and 11 bases, there was a span of 14 bases. The CDR3 has 13 amino acids. The chain's CDR3 is CASSFSPSPAQHF. CDR3 bases: TGTGCCAGCAGTTTTTCCCCCTCTCCGGCCCAGCATTTT.

J is TRBJ2-3 and V is TRBV6-5; tentative D call: TRBD1 (5 bases). With 6 bases removed from V and 2 bases from J, the gap between germline ends came to 6 bases. CDR1 and CDR2 from the germline V gene are MNHEY and SVGAGI. The CDR3 is 12 amino acids. CDR3 amino acids: CASRDNTDTQYF. The CDR3 DNA is TGTGCCAGCAGGGACAACACAGATACGCAGTATTTT.

This chain connects TRBV7-2 to TRBJ2-5, with 8 positions matching TRBD1. The CDR3 is made up of 15 amino acids. Unmatched junction bases numbered 10, after V lost 5 bases and J lost 5 bases. From germline, CDR1 is SGHTA and CDR2 FQGNSA. The CDR3 DNA follows: TGTGCCAGCAGCCAAAGGACAGGGAAGGGCGAGACCCAGTACTTC. Its protein product is CASSQRTGKGETQYF.

The count of this clone is one. A read error is possible here, since a much larger clone lies one base away. V usage is TRBV12-3 or TRBV12-4 and J usage is TRBJ1-2, with TRBD1 matching 7 bases. V shed 5 bases, J shed 7 bases, and the junction held 4 bases outside the gene matches. This CDR3 contains 12 residues. CDR3 residues: CASSVTGTGYTF. The CDR3 DNA reads as TGTGCCAGCAGTGTGACAGGGACTGGCTACACCTTC.

The chain recombines TRBV23-1 with TRBJ1-4; maybe TRBD1 (5 bases). TRBV23-1 is marked as an open reading frame, function uncertain. The CDR3 spans 13 residues. V lost 2 bases and J lost 6, with 7 bases in between. The CDR3 reads CASSQRGDEKLFF. CDR3 DNA sequence: TGCGCCAGCAGTCAACGGGGGGATGAAAAACTGTTTTTT.

The chain couples TRBV5-1 to TRBJ1-2; D may be TRBD1 (5 bases). V shed 3 bases and J shed 2 bases, with 11 bases lying between them. Germline CDR1 and CDR2: SGHRS and YFSETQ. This CDR3 has 14 amino acids. As DNA, the CDR3 is TGCGCCAGCAGCTCGGTAGACAGCAACTATGGCTACACCTTC. Protein product: CASSSVDSNYGYTF.

The chain has TRBV28 and TRBJ1-2; 8 bases map to TRBD1. The CDR3 loop spans 15 amino acids. Germline CDR1 reads MDHEN; CDR2 reads SYDVKM. V gave up 10 bases and J gave up 4 bases; unmatched junction bases: 14. The CDR3 DNA reads as TGTGCCACCCCGCCCCCGACAGGGGCTGGCTATGGCTACACCTTC. This translates into CATPPPTGAGYGYTF.